This is a list of T cell receptor beta chains from one sample in a study of T cell repertoires and Cas9 in healthy adults. Here immunoSEQ multiplex PCR was the method, and the copy in TCRdb shows in-frame clones only, minus some. This repertoire shows about 13,000 clones, 89% found once; its top ten account for around 1.5%. Source material: Tregs (CD4+, CD25+, CD127-, CD137-, CD154-) from PBMCs; culture status not recorded. The receptors originated from a human donor in good health. Each CDR3 is given with its conserved first and last residue. Each record gives: D gene, clone size, V gene, J gene, CDR3 protein, CDR3 DNA. A D gene is named only where the DNA matches it firmly. Some rows have no size entry. The others give once, few or many, or a class for an expanded clone.

d_gene: TRBD1
abundance: .
v_gene: TRBV11-2
j_gene: TRBJ1-5
CDR3aa: CASSQDRGDQPQHF
CDR3nt: TGTGCCAGCAGCCAGGACAGGGGAGATCAGCCCCAGCATTTT

d_gene: .
abundance: .
v_gene: TRBV5-4
j_gene: TRBJ1-5
CDR3aa: CASSLGPGNQPQHF
CDR3nt: TGTGCCAGCAGCTTGGGCCCGGGCAATCAGCCCCAGCATTTT

d_gene: .
abundance: few
v_gene: TRBV21-1
j_gene: TRBJ1-1
CDR3aa: CASSKVGEAFF
CDR3nt: TGTGCCAGCAGCAAGGTCGGGGAAGCTTTCTTT

d_gene: .
abundance: .
v_gene: TRBV5-1
j_gene: TRBJ1-2
CDR3aa: CASTTAPNYGYTF
CDR3nt: TGCGCCAGCACGACCGCTCCTAACTATGGCTACACCTTC

d_gene: .
abundance: .
v_gene: TRBV29-1
j_gene: TRBJ1-1
CDR3aa: CSVEVQALGAFF
CDR3nt: TGCAGCGTTGAAGTCCAGGCCCTTGGGGCTTTCTTT

d_gene: TRBD1
abundance: .
v_gene: TRBV19
j_gene: TRBJ1-2
CDR3aa: CASTSGTGINYGYTF
CDR3nt: TGTGCCAGTACCTCGGGGACAGGGATTAACTATGGCTACACCTTC

d_gene: TRBD1
abundance: .
v_gene: TRBV27
j_gene: TRBJ2-7
CDR3aa: CASRSGQVGTYEQYF
CDR3nt: TGTGCCAGCAGATCTGGACAGGTCGGGACCTACGAGCAGTACTTC

d_gene: TRBD1
abundance: .
v_gene: TRBV11-1
j_gene: TRBJ1-1
CDR3aa: CASSWDGQDTEAFF
CDR3nt: TGTGCCAGCAGCTGGGACGGACAGGACACTGAAGCTTTCTTT

d_gene: TRBD1
abundance: once
v_gene: TRBV7-8
j_gene: TRBJ2-1
CDR3aa: CASSLRGQSSSGSYNEQFF
CDR3nt: TGTGCCAGCAGCTTACGGGGACAGTCGTCGAGCGGCTCCTACAATGAGCAGTTCTTC

d_gene: TRBD2
abundance: .
v_gene: TRBV2
j_gene: TRBJ2-3
CDR3aa: CASSEGISGGDTQYF
CDR3nt: TGTGCCAGCAGTGAGGGTATTAGCGGGGGAGATACGCAGTATTTT

d_gene: .
abundance: .
v_gene: TRBV6-1
j_gene: TRBJ1-2
CDR3aa: CASSDPGTTFYGYTF
CDR3nt: TGTGCCAGCAGTGACCCCGGGACAACTTTCTATGGCTACACCTTC

d_gene: .
abundance: few
v_gene: TRBV7-9
j_gene: TRBJ1-1
CDR3aa: CASSPNRLTTEAFF
CDR3nt: TGTGCCAGCAGCCCAAACAGGCTGACCACTGAAGCTTTCTTT

d_gene: .
abundance: .
v_gene: TRBV19
j_gene: TRBJ1-1
CDR3aa: CASSIGGAPTEAFF
CDR3nt: TGTGCCAGTAGTATCGGGGGGGCGCCCACTGAAGCTTTCTTT

d_gene: TRBD1
abundance: .
v_gene: TRBV10-3
j_gene: TRBJ2-1
CDR3aa: CAIKQTGGLYNEQFF
CDR3nt: TGTGCCATCAAGCAGACAGGGGGTCTCTACAATGAGCAGTTCTTC

d_gene: .
abundance: once
v_gene: TRBV13
j_gene: TRBJ2-6
CDR3aa: CASRASKLSQSRANVLTF
CDR3nt: TGTGCCAGCAGAGCATCGAAGCTGAGTCAAAGTCGGGCCAACGTCCTGACTTTC

d_gene: TRBD1
abundance: .
v_gene: TRBV5-4
j_gene: TRBJ2-7
CDR3aa: CASSIQGYEQYF
CDR3nt: TGTGCCAGCAGTATACAGGGGTACGAGCAGTACTTC

d_gene: TRBD1
abundance: .
v_gene: TRBV6-6
j_gene: TRBJ1-2
CDR3aa: CASSYVQGANYGYTF
CDR3nt: TGTGCCAGCAGTTACGTCCAGGGGGCTAACTATGGCTACACCTTC

d_gene: .
abundance: .
v_gene: TRBV18
j_gene: TRBJ1-1
CDR3aa: CASSPFRDTEAFF
CDR3nt: TGTGCCAGCTCACCATTCAGGGACACTGAAGCTTTCTTT

d_gene: .
abundance: .
v_gene: TRBV10-3
j_gene: TRBJ1-1
CDR3aa: CAISAGTINTEAFF
CDR3nt: TGTGCCATCAGTGCCGGGACAATAAACACTGAAGCTTTCTTT

d_gene: .
abundance: .
v_gene: TRBV4-1
j_gene: TRBJ2-5
CDR3aa: CASSQGPRGTQYF
CDR3nt: TGCGCCAGCAGCCAAGGTCCGCGGGGGACCCAGTACTTC

d_gene: .
abundance: .
v_gene: TRBV6-6
j_gene: TRBJ2-4
CDR3aa: CASSYEGSWDIQYF
CDR3nt: TGTGCCAGCAGTTACGAGGGGAGCTGGGACATTCAGTACTTC

d_gene: .
abundance: .
v_gene: TRBV15
j_gene: TRBJ2-5
CDR3aa: CATSQRPGRETQYF
CDR3nt: TGTGCCACCTCACAGAGACCGGGACGGGAGACCCAGTACTTC

d_gene: .
abundance: .
v_gene: TRBV6-5
j_gene: TRBJ2-1
CDR3aa: CASSLRGHSYNEQFF
CDR3nt: TGTGCCAGCAGTCTGAGGGGACACAGTTACAATGAGCAGTTCTTC

d_gene: .
abundance: few
v_gene: TRBV7-2
j_gene: TRBJ1-3
CDR3aa: CASSSGQGNTIYF
CDR3nt: TGTGCCAGCAGCTCCGGACAGGGAAACACCATATATTTT

d_gene: .
abundance: .
v_gene: TRBV5-1
j_gene: TRBJ1-3
CDR3aa: CASSLGAGGSGNTIYF
CDR3nt: TGCGCCAGCAGCTTGGGGGCCGGGGGCTCTGGAAACACCATATATTTT

d_gene: .
abundance: once
v_gene: TRBV6-5
j_gene: TRBJ1-1
CDR3aa: CASRPQMGLGTEAFF
CDR3nt: TGTGCCAGCAGGCCACAGATGGGGCTCGGCACTGAAGCTTTCTTT

d_gene: TRBD1
abundance: .
v_gene: TRBV5-5
j_gene: TRBJ2-5
CDR3aa: CASSRQGAETQYF
CDR3nt: TGTGCCAGCAGCAGACAGGGGGCAGAGACCCAGTACTTC

d_gene: .
abundance: .
v_gene: TRBV11-3
j_gene: TRBJ2-7
CDR3aa: CASSPWAANEQYF
CDR3nt: TGTGCCAGCAGCCCCTGGGCAGCGAACGAGCAGTACTTC

d_gene: TRBD2
abundance: once
v_gene: TRBV27
j_gene: TRBJ2-1
CDR3aa: CASSLLSSGRGLHNEQFF
CDR3nt: TGTGCCAGCAGTTTATTATCTAGCGGGAGGGGCCTTCACAATGAGCAGTTCTTC

d_gene: .
abundance: .
v_gene: TRBV2
j_gene: TRBJ1-2
CDR3aa: CASSEGTYGYTF
CDR3nt: TGTGCCAGCAGTGAAGGGACTTATGGCTACACCTTC

d_gene: .
abundance: .
v_gene: TRBV6-8
j_gene: TRBJ2-7
CDR3aa: CASRRPTSYEQYF
CDR3nt: TGTGCCAGCAGGCGGCCAACCTCCTACGAGCAGTACTTC

d_gene: .
abundance: .
v_gene: TRBV18
j_gene: TRBJ2-2
CDR3aa: CASSPPGRKNTGELFF
CDR3nt: TGTGCCAGCTCACCACCAGGACGGAAGAACACCGGGGAGCTGTTTTTT

d_gene: .
abundance: .
v_gene: TRBV7-2
j_gene: TRBJ2-3
CDR3aa: CASSQSRGDAQYF
CDR3nt: TGTGCCAGCAGCCAATCGAGGGGGGATGCGCAGTATTTT

d_gene: .
abundance: .
v_gene: TRBV4-3
j_gene: TRBJ2-1
CDR3aa: CASSYPGADYNEQFF
CDR3nt: TGCGCCAGCAGCTATCCGGGGGCGGACTACAATGAGCAGTTCTTC

d_gene: TRBD1
abundance: .
v_gene: TRBV5-1
j_gene: TRBJ1-4
CDR3aa: CASSPGQGSLFF
CDR3nt: TGCGCCAGCAGCCCTGGACAGGGCTCACTGTTTTTT

d_gene: TRBD1
abundance: .
v_gene: TRBV28
j_gene: TRBJ2-5
CDR3aa: CASSGMVGDRGGETQYF
CDR3nt: TGTGCCAGCAGTGGTATGGTAGGGGACAGGGGAGGAGAGACCCAGTACTTC

d_gene: .
abundance: .
v_gene: TRBV18
j_gene: TRBJ1-1
CDR3aa: CASSPSSGALTEAFF
CDR3nt: TGTGCCAGCTCACCTTCGTCGGGGGCGTTAACTGAAGCTTTCTTT

d_gene: TRBD1
abundance: .
v_gene: TRBV5-1
j_gene: TRBJ2-1
CDR3aa: CASSRVTGTATYSTYNEQFF
CDR3nt: TGCGCCAGCAGCCGGGTGACCGGGACAGCGACGTACAGCACCTACAATGAGCAGTTCTTC

d_gene: TRBD1
abundance: .
v_gene: TRBV19
j_gene: TRBJ2-7
CDR3aa: CASRTGTGAYEQYF
CDR3nt: TGTGCCAGTAGAACCGGGACAGGGGCCTACGAGCAGTACTTC

d_gene: TRBD2
abundance: .
v_gene: TRBV7-2
j_gene: TRBJ2-3
CDR3aa: CASSLEGSGGIDTQYF
CDR3nt: TGTGCCAGCAGCTTAGAGGGTAGCGGGGGCATAGATACGCAGTATTTT

d_gene: TRBD1
abundance: .
v_gene: TRBV7-2
j_gene: TRBJ2-3
CDR3aa: CASSLRGQTTDTQYF
CDR3nt: TGTGCCAGCAGCTTAAGGGGACAGACCACAGATACGCAGTATTTT

d_gene: .
abundance: .
v_gene: TRBV9
j_gene: TRBJ1-1
CDR3aa: CASSVGVGPIFF
CDR3nt: TGTGCCAGCAGCGTAGGGGTCGGTCCCATTTTCTTT

d_gene: .
abundance: .
v_gene: TRBV4-1
j_gene: TRBJ1-1
CDR3aa: CASSQDSVPNTEAFF
CDR3nt: TGCGCCAGCAGCCAAGATTCAGTACCAAACACTGAAGCTTTCTTT

d_gene: TRBD1
abundance: .
v_gene: TRBV7-3
j_gene: TRBJ1-3
CDR3aa: CASSPTGAVGNTIYF
CDR3nt: TGTGCCAGCAGCCCCACAGGGGCGGTCGGAAACACCATATATTTT

d_gene: TRBD1
abundance: .
v_gene: TRBV19
j_gene: TRBJ1-5
CDR3aa: CASSLGGSGNQPQHF
CDR3nt: TGTGCCAGTAGCTTAGGGGGCTCGGGCAATCAGCCCCAGCATTTT

d_gene: .
abundance: .
v_gene: TRBV5-1
j_gene: TRBJ2-3
CDR3aa: CASSDLDTQYF
CDR3nt: TGCGCCAGCAGCGATCTAGATACGCAGTATTTT

d_gene: TRBD1
abundance: .
v_gene: TRBV2
j_gene: TRBJ1-5
CDR3aa: CASRGDRARNQPQHF
CDR3nt: TGTGCCAGCAGGGGGGACAGGGCGAGAAATCAGCCCCAGCATTTT

d_gene: .
abundance: .
v_gene: TRBV6-5
j_gene: TRBJ2-1
CDR3aa: CASSTFSNGQFF
CDR3nt: TGTGCCAGCAGTACTTTTTCTAATGGGCAATTCTTC

d_gene: .
abundance: .
v_gene: TRBV12-5
j_gene: TRBJ1-2
CDR3aa: CASGWPGTIYGYTF
CDR3nt: TGTGCTAGTGGTTGGCCGGGGACAATATATGGCTACACCTTC

d_gene: .
abundance: once
v_gene: TRBV5-5
j_gene: TRBJ1-2
CDR3aa: CASSLDTYYGYTF
CDR3nt: TGTGCCAGCAGCTTGGATACATACTATGGCTACACCTTC

d_gene: TRBD1
abundance: .
v_gene: TRBV19
j_gene: TRBJ1-5
CDR3aa: CASRAGGSLWNQPQHF
CDR3nt: TGTGCCAGTAGGGCAGGGGGTTCCCTCTGGAATCAGCCCCAGCATTTT

d_gene: .
abundance: .
v_gene: TRBV19
j_gene: TRBJ1-2
CDR3aa: CASSTNHRSGPPIYGYTF
CDR3nt: TGTGCCAGTAGTACCAATCACAGATCTGGACCACCAATCTATGGCTACACCTTC

d_gene: .
abundance: .
v_gene: TRBV19
j_gene: TRBJ2-3
CDR3aa: CASSIGGRSDTQYF
CDR3nt: TGTGCCAGTAGTATCGGTGGCAGATCAGATACGCAGTATTTT

d_gene: TRBD1
abundance: .
v_gene: TRBV6-4
j_gene: TRBJ2-1
CDR3aa: CASSNTGTGEQFF
CDR3nt: TGTGCCAGCAGTAACACCGGGACAGGGGAGCAGTTCTTC

d_gene: .
abundance: .
v_gene: TRBV18
j_gene: TRBJ2-2
CDR3aa: CASSPGSAGELFF
CDR3nt: TGTGCCAGCTCACCGGGGTCGGCCGGGGAGCTGTTTTTT

d_gene: .
abundance: .
v_gene: TRBV2
j_gene: TRBJ1-1
CDR3aa: CASSAPANTEAFF
CDR3nt: TGTGCCAGCAGCGCGCCGGCAAACACTGAAGCTTTCTTT

d_gene: .
abundance: .
v_gene: TRBV5-8
j_gene: TRBJ1-2
CDR3aa: CASSPTGGGYTF
CDR3nt: TGTGCCAGCAGCCCCACGGGGGGCGGCTACACCTTC